This TCR beta chain derives from a study of shared clonotypes between healthy human individuals. Using immunoSEQ multiplex PCR, the repertoire was profiled, and TCRdb retains in-frame clones only, with some absent. The data contain 2.5 million or so clones, around nine tenths of them seen just once; the ten biggest clones take up 0.11% to 0.15%. The V segment lost 6 bases and the J segment 0 bases; nucleotides outside the gene matches: 4. Germline-derived CDR1 and CDR2 are MNHNS and SASEGT. The CDR3 contains 15 residues. Study-wide points: For sorted subsets, rarefaction showed incomplete sequencing despite large depth.

A remark on this clone: Its specificity is unknown.

The genes are TRBV6-1 and TRBJ2-2; TRBD2 aligns across 7 bases. This TCR derives from a man between 18 and 29 years old in good health. The sequenced sample consisted of naive CD4+ T cells sorted from blood. Subset meaning: CD45RA+ positively selected. CDR3 in amino acids: CASRLAGTNTGELFF. The CDR3 region has the DNA TGTGCCAGCAGATTAGCGGGCACGAACACCGGGGAGCTGTTTTTT.